The present TCR beta chain was sequenced within a study of blood T cells in healthy people across ages. Study in general: Per every two T cells, about one barcoded beta molecule was captured by template switching. Study-wide points: Roughly linearly, TCR beta diversity per million T cells fell as age increased. Long-lived donors exceeded aged donors in naive CD4+ cells and diversity.

The CDR3 has 13 residues. Trimming shortened V by 6 bases and J by 6 bases, and 15 bases separated the two germline ends. CDR1 and CDR2 from the germline V gene are SGHDT and YYEEEE. Together with a sample-barcoded 5' primer, a J-beta primer mix was included in a second PCR lasting about 7 to 11 cycles. TCRdb re-called the 5' RACE reads with MiXCR, one entry per CDR3 protein. Of about a million distinct CDR3 sequences in the sample, just over 50% were seen once. The authors isolated at least 6 million PBMCs per sample. Remarks on this clonotype: Antigen: not known.

The chain couples TRBV5-6 to TRBJ1-2; a possible D gene is TRBD1 (6 bases). The sequenced material came from blood. The receptor comes from a woman aged 55-69 years in good health. CDR3 DNA sequence: TGTGCCAGCATCGAGGACAGAGCCGATGGCTACACCTTC. Its protein is CASIEDRADGYTF.